Described below is a single T cell receptor beta chain sequence and its context. Its antigen is as yet unknown. The source of the sample is a study of regulatory T cells in long-lasting Graves disease. Arm-PCR of CDR3 regions and iRepertoire HTBI primers were used to build TCR beta libraries. TCRdb reprocessed the multiplex PCR reads with MiXCR, giving one entry per CDR3 protein. This repertoire shows about 420,000 distinct CDR3 sequences, about 20% found once; its top ten account for roughly 30%. Per the germline V gene, CDR1 is SEHNR and CDR2 is FQNEAQ (reference sequence). CDR3 length equals 16 residues. V lost 1 base, J lost 0 bases, and 12 bases lay in between. The study, taken as a whole, reports: Owing to a sample size that was small, accuracy may have been reduced.

Regarding time point: persistent/refractory GD, antithyroid drugs over 5 years with positive TRAb. Extracted PBMC RNA gave rise to the TCR library. The sequenced sample was peripheral blood mononuclear cells (PBMCs), obtained when the disease was refractory, from a patient treated with antithyroid drugs. The receptor comes from a female donor with Graves disease. This chain uses TRBV7-9 with TRBJ1-2; TRBD1 might be the D (5 bases). The DNA of the CDR3 is TGTGCCAGCAGCTTAGATAAGGCAGGGACTAACTATGGCTACACCTTC. The encoded protein is CASSLDKAGTNYGYTF.